This T cell receptor beta chain was profiled in a study of T cell responses to AZD1222 COVID-19 vaccine. Study conclusions and caveats: Reports say nearly half of spike-specific TCRs go after unmutated variant regions. Baseline seropositives among AZD1222 recipients totaled only five to seven. Receipt of two AZD1222 doses was followed by a rise in Spike-specific TCR breadth and depth.

Sequencing was performed with immunoSEQ multiplex PCR; in TCRdb, only in-frame clones are kept and a portion is missing. The sample carries about 64,000 clones, roughly 80% recorded once. CDR1 is SEHNR, CDR2 FQNEAQ, per germline (reference sequence). The CDR3 spans 11 residues. V was cut by 7 bases and J by 6 bases, with 9 bases left in between. On this clone: What it binds is not known.

The receptor was isolated from an adult who received the AZD1222 COVID-19 vaccine. V is TRBV7-9 and J is TRBJ1-1; no definite D call. Sample: peripheral blood, taken 28 days after the second AZD1222 dose. CDR3 nucleotide sequence: TGTGCCAGCACCTATGGGGCTGAAGCTTTCTTT. It codes for CASTYGAEAFF.